This T cell receptor (beta chain) was recorded in a study of blood T cells in healthy people across ages. A J-beta primer mix and a sample-barcoded 5' primer were used in a second PCR of about 7 to 12 cycles. One entry per CDR3 protein, called by TCRdb with MiXCR from the 5' RACE reads. The sample comprises more than 600,000 distinct CDR3 sequences, 20% to 25% of which are singletons, and 9.4% rests with the top ten. Per-sample yields of isolated PBMCs were at least 7 million. V gave up 0 bases and J gave up 3 bases, with 15 bases separating them. Germline V lookup: CDR1 SGDLS, CDR2 YYNGEE. The CDR3 extends over 16 amino acids. The same sample was also studied in work on T cells of mothers and their children.

What was sequenced was blood. The receptor comes from a boy aged 5-17 years in good health. This sequence joins TRBV9 and TRBJ1-2; D is possibly TRBD1 (6 bases). The CDR3 region is CASSVEAQGQDYGYTF. CDR3 bases: TGTGCCAGCAGCGTAGAGGCACAGGGCCAGGACTATGGCTACACCTTC.